There are many counts of the clone carrying this TCR beta chain. Its antigen is undetermined. Reverse transcription of all isolated RNA meant that expressed TCRB transcripts were sequenced. Only in-frame clones appear in the TCRdb table, and some are missing; sequencing was by immunoSEQ multiplex PCR. The data contain about 340,000 clones, around 8.5% of them singletons. The source of the sample is a study of beta chain features in type 1 diabetes. Notes on the study in general: The study found moderately but significantly shorter TCRB CDR3s in all four CD4+ subsets of Type 1 diabetes patients.

Germline CDR1 ENHRY, CDR2 SYGVKD. This CDR3 comprises 13 residues. The V and J ends lost 7 bases and 5 bases, in that order; junction bases with no gene match: 7. CD4+ naive, central memory, regulatory and stem cell-like memory subsets were isolated by sorting on CD45RO/CCR7/CD25/CD127/CD95/CD27. This clonotype originated in a man aged 25 to 45 with type 1 diabetes. Sequenced input: central memory CD4+ T cells from blood. The V and J genes are TRBV10-3 and TRBJ1-1, with 7 bases aligning to TRBD1. CDR3 coding DNA: TGTGCCATCAACCGAGACAGGGCTACTGAAGCTTTCTTT. Protein: CAINRDRATEAFF.